Sequencing of this T cell receptor beta chain was carried out in a study of T-cell memory formation after mild COVID-19. General study findings and limits: The study found balanced CD4/CD8 in clones contracting day 15 to 85 and a CD4+ lean in later expanders. Mainly in CM and EM were contracting CD4+ clones; CD8+ were in EMRA. Certain responding clones were present in pre-infection memory, suggesting participation of cross-reactive memory.

This clonotype was picked up a small number of times. What it recognizes is unknown. Using its own MiXCR run on the 5' RACE reads, TCRdb lists one record per CDR3 protein. The sample yields roughly 200,000 distinct CDR3 sequences, over 7.5% seen once. The germline V gene encodes CDR1 DFQATT and CDR2 SNEGSKA (reference sequence). The CDR3 has 14 residues. V gave up 0 bases and J gave up 6 bases, with 11 bases separating them. This sequence was found in a man between 18 and 29 years old who had mild COVID-19 (a few samples of this study predate the infection). Cell type and time point are not known. The sample taken for sequencing was PBMCs or a T cell subset sorted from them (not recorded which). The rearrangement uses TRBV20-1 and TRBJ2-2; D unclear. The DNA of the CDR3 is TGCAGTGCTAGAGATCCTCTCGGGCCCGGGGAGCTGTTTTTT. Translated: CSARDPLGPGELFF.